These T cell receptor beta chains were read from a single sample in a study of CD8+CD57+ T cells in acquired aplastic anemia. TCRdb re-called the reads with MiXCR, one entry per CDR3 protein. The sample shows about 200,000 distinct CDR3 sequences, more than 55% of them seen only once. The specimen was sorted CD4+, CD8+, or CD8+CD57+ T cells (not recorded which) from PBMCs. The receptors derive from a human donor with aplastic anemia. CDR3s include the opening cysteine and the closing phenylalanine or tryptophan. The D gene is left open where the match is weak. Some rows mark clone size as missing; the rest say once, few, many or name a class of expanded clone.

d_gene,j_gene,v_gene,len,abundance,CDR3nt,CDR3aa
TRBD1,TRBJ2-7,TRBV10-3,16,-,TGTGCCACTCTAACGGGTACGGGACAGGATTTCCACGAGCAGTACTTC,CATLTGTGQDFHEQYF
-,TRBJ2-7,TRBV2,13,-,TGTGCCAGCAGTGAAGGGGTCTCCTACGAGCAGTACTTC,CASSEGVSYEQYF
TRBD2,TRBJ2-1,TRBV19,15,-,TGTGCCAGCAGGACTAGCGGGAGCTCCTACAATGAGCAGTTCTTC,CASRTSGSSYNEQFF
-,TRBJ2-2,TRBV4-1,17,many,TGCGCCAGCAGCCAAGTAGCCCAATCAGGAGGGACCGGGGAGCTGTTTTTT,CASSQVAQSGGTGELFF
-,TRBJ1-2,TRBV10-3,13,-,TGTGCCATCAGCAGCGGTCCTGAAGGGGGCTACACCTTC,CAISSGPEGGYTF
-,TRBJ2-7,TRBV18,13,many,TGTGCCAGCTCACCACCGATTTCCTACGAGCAGTACTTC,CASSPPISYEQYF
TRBD1,TRBJ2-7,TRBV15,17,once,TGTGCCACCAGCAGACCATTTCCGGGACAGGGGGTGTACGAGCAGGACTTC,CATSRPFPGQGVYEQDF
-,TRBJ1-4,TRBV24-1,14,few,TGTGCCACCAGTGATGCAGGACCTCTCGGGAAACTGTTTTTT,CATSDAGPLGKLFF
TRBD2,TRBJ2-3,TRBV20-1,15,-,TGCAGTGCTCATCTGACTAGCGGATTCACAGATACGCAGTATTTT,CSAHLTSGFTDTQYF
TRBD1,TRBJ1-5,TRBV5-1,15,once,TGCGCCAGCAGCTTACAGGGGGCGCGAGATCAGCCCCAGCATTTT,CASSLQGARDQPQHF
-,TRBJ1-6,TRBV9,16,-,TGTGCCAGCAGCGTAGACCGGAGGGTAGATAATTCACCCCTCCACTTT,CASSVDRRVDNSPLHF
-,TRBJ2-1,TRBV5-4,12,-,TGTGCCAGCAGCGGCGGGGCAGCGCGGCAGTTCTTC,CASSGGAARQFF
-,TRBJ2-2,TRBV9,13,-,TGTGCCAGCAGCGTAGAACCGTACGGGGAGCTGTTTTTT,CASSVEPYGELFF
TRBD1,TRBJ2-7,TRBV24-1,15,-,TGTGCCACCAGTGACCCGGGACAGGGGGTAAACGAGCAGTACTTC,CATSDPGQGVNEQYF
-,TRBJ2-7,TRBV10-3,14,many,TGTGCCATCACCCGGGCGCCGCGGGGTTACGAGCAGTACTTC,CAITRAPRGYEQYF
-,TRBJ2-1,TRBV9,14,-,TGTGCCAGCAGCGATCCTAGGAGGGTCAATGAGCAGTTCTTC,CASSDPRRVNEQFF
-,TRBJ1-1,TRBV7-6,14,-,TGTGCCAGCAGCTTCCAGGGTAAGGGCGCTGAAGCTTTCTTT,CASSFQGKGAEAFF
-,TRBJ1-6,TRBV28,11,few,TGTGCCAGCAGTTTGAGTGGACCCCTCCACTTT,CASSLSGPLHF
TRBD1,TRBJ1-2,TRBV20-1,14,-,TGCAGTGCTAGTGAGGCAGGGGGCGCCTATGGCTACACCTTC,CSASEAGGAYGYTF
-,TRBJ2-7,TRBV7-8,15,-,TGTGACAGCAGCTCCCGTAGGGAGGTCTCCTACGAGCAGTACTTC,CDSSSRREVSYEQYF
TRBD1,TRBJ1-3,TRBV7-9,16,-,TGTGCCAGCAGCTCCGACAGGGTCTCGGCTGGAAACACCATATATTTT,CASSSDRVSAGNTIYF
-,TRBJ2-7,TRBV5-5,13,-,TGTGCCAGCAGGCAGTCGGGGTCCTACGAGCAGTACTTC,CASRQSGSYEQYF